This TCR beta chain was documented in a study of cytomegalovirus exposure and HLA in healthy donors (dated by TCRdb to the late 2010s). Study-wide context: In an earlier analysis of several hundred of the donors, less than 350 Gb of sequence data and 95 million to 130 million unique TCR beta sequences from about 179 million T cells were reported. Approximately 300 gigabases of sequencing data and 70 million to 100 million unique TCR sequences were included in an early release covering 550 to 800 HLA-typed donors. Of the 300 to 500 genotyped donors, approximately 80% were placed in the genetic ancestry cluster associated with self-reported Caucasian donors. The study aimed to test whether signatures of past pathogen exposure could be identified by cataloging public T cell receptors. The study used immunosequencing to profile the T cell repertoires of 670 or so subjects and linked those repertoires to cytomegalovirus serostatus. A separate validation cohort of roughly 120 different subjects was used in addition to the roughly 640-subject first cohort. High-throughput TCR immunosequencing, statistical association of individual TCRs with disease status, and machine learning were combined to predict cytomegalovirus infection status. A later analysis re-analyzed previously published TCR beta repertoires from roughly 630 donors and added high-resolution HLA genotyping to study TCR occurrence patterns. The later analysis used no new phenotypic data to find candidate immune exposures, relying instead on TCR beta sequences and their occurrence across donors. In an earlier analysis of around 540 of the donors, high-throughput TCR beta sequencing was used to judge whether each TCR beta V gene segment behaved as functional or pseudogenic. Alongside the repertoire data, information on donor age, sex, ethnicity and CMV serostatus was compiled. In a later genetic analysis, genome-wide SNP genotypes for about three fifths of the roughly 670 donors were used, and that subset was treated as a discovery cohort. All discovery cohort repertoires had been generated using a single sequencing platform. HLA typing included class I and class II loci at four-digit resolution. The number of donors typed differed by locus, with roughly 629-640 for A, B, C, DRB1 and DQB1, around 500 for DQA1, over 600 for DPA1, and some 450 for DPB1. Because of strong linkage in the cohort, four to six DR-DQ haplotypes were treated as single units for association and clustering. Across approximately 400 genotyped donors of the cohort, an average of about 240,000 unique TCR beta nucleotide sequences per donor were sequenced, and about a sixth of those sequences were non-productive.

Overall study outcomes, separate from this receptor: When HLA alleles, especially DR and DQ, strongly co-occurred, TCR associations were difficult to assign to individual alleles. Linkage disequilibrium might explain the correlated functional status among segregating V segments, but an unknown experimental factor could not be ruled out. The cohort was sequenced for TCR beta chains only, and without alpha or paired-chain data the features that could be detected were limited. A further reported finding was that TCR beta sequences accurately predicted the HLA-A and HLA-B alleles for most subjects in the first cohort. A few of the identified cytomegalovirus-associated TCR beta chains were confirmed in vitro to be specific for cytomegalovirus antigens. At a false discovery rate of 0.05, a later analysis linked 15,000 to 20,000 TCR beta sequences to specific HLA alleles. In both the original and validation cohorts, the classifier was reported to diagnose cytomegalovirus status with high specificity and sensitivity. According to the authors, the approach could potentially be generalized to other disease states and immunological phenotypes. In an earlier analysis of approximately 590 of the donors, most TCR beta V segments appeared in productive rearrangements about 90% or about 30% of the time, broadly matching IMGT annotations. While some public TCRs were present in many individuals, most TCR sequences turned up only very rarely across donors. In a later analysis, HLA-associated TCR beta chains were found to be more clonally expanded and to have lower generation probabilities than equally common non-associated chains. A later analysis found that TCR association rates varied across HLA loci, with DRB1 alleles showing the most associated TCRs and HLA-C alleles the fewest. Some IMGT-functional V segments, including TRBV6-2 and TRBV6-3, could not be distinguished by the 87-base-pair reads and were therefore excluded. According to a later analysis, parvovirus B19, influenza, CMV and Epstein-Barr virus appeared linked to several top co-occurrence clusters. The only immune exposure information available for the cohort was CMV serostatus. Roughly uniform sequencing depth across donors was assumed in presence/absence analyses, although this assumption may not hold. Because counts were too low, about 18 rarely observed V segments, including chromosome 9 orphons, were excluded from the earlier analysis of about 500 of the donors. In a later genetic analysis, a missense DCLRE1C variant was associated with V-gene and J-gene trimming of TCR beta chains, and the association was replicated in an independent cohort. Most CMV-associated TCR beta chains appeared to be HLA-restricted in a later analysis, and the HLA associations seemed to be driven largely by CMV exposure. According to a later genetic analysis, donors in an Asian-associated ancestry cluster had fewer N-insertions in productive TCRs than the approximately 700-donor mean. The sequencing pipeline was judged likely to have produced a cluster of highly shared sequence variants as a technical artifact. Because HLA typing was missing for some donors at each locus, association tests included only the typed subset. A total of about 180 TCR beta chains were listed by the study as associated with cytomegalovirus.

Library preparation used the immunoSEQ multiplex PCR assay. The multiplex PCR relied on a mix of 60 forward primers for TCR Vbeta segments and 13 reverse primers for TCR Jbeta segments. The CDR3 region of rearranged TCR beta genes was amplified from genomic DNA with a multiplex PCR assay. The amplified TCR beta libraries were sequenced on the Illumina HiSeq System as 87-base-pair reads. In the source study's methods: In a later analysis, tens of millions of unique TCR beta chains were counted across the 690 or so repertoires, and about 9.9 million of these chains were shared by at least two donors. Raw reads were error-corrected and collapsed into unique sequences with a nearest-neighbor algorithm that merged closely related sequences to remove PCR and sequencing errors. V, D and J gene segments were assigned by aligning CDR3 sequences to IMGT reference sequences. For a sequence to be retained, a match of at least six nucleotides to both a V gene segment and a J gene segment was required. A rearrangement counted as productive if the CDR3 had no stop codons and remained in frame with V and J, and every other rearrangement counted as non-productive. CDR3 was defined according to IMGT convention as the region running from the second conserved V-encoded cysteine to the conserved J-encoded phenylalanine. The earlier analysis of some 580 of the donors excluded any sequence lacking an unambiguous match to a single V gene segment. An earlier analysis of over 450 of the donors classified V segments as functional when productive rearrangements were above 56.7% and as segregating when the standard deviation between donors was above 5%. A statistical classification framework was developed to diagnose cytomegalovirus status using the catalog of TCR beta chain sequences. A later analysis assigned V and J genes by comparing TCR nucleotide sequences with IMGT/GENE-DB human TR gene sequences. The TCRdist pipeline was used in a later analysis to assign CDR3 sequences and most-parsimonious VDJ recombination scenarios. In a later analysis, every TCR beta chain was defined by the combination of its CDR3 amino acid sequence and its V-gene family, and reads without a unique V-gene family were dropped. To address suspected cross-contamination and a sequencing artifact, a later analysis removed 450 to 700 highly shared, low-generation-probability nucleotide sequences. A later analysis calculated a clonal expansion index for each public chain from normalized within-repertoire ranks of inferred template counts. In a later analysis, generation probabilities were computed with a VDJ recombination model fitted to out-of-frame rearrangements, and the resulting probabilities were checked against IGoR. In a later analysis, TCR-TCR, TCR-HLA and TCR-CMV co-occurrence was scored with hypergeometric tests, and a repertoire-size bias correction was applied to TCR pairs. In a later analysis, false discovery rates were estimated by permuting HLA or CMV assignments 20 times. In a later analysis, co-occurring TCRs were grouped using DBSCAN, and TCRdist sequence similarity was added for clustering within HLA-allele-positive subsets. Repertoires with fewer than 30,000 or more than 120,000 public chains, plus five repertoires with anomalous nucleotide sharing, were excluded from co-occurrence clustering. Entries here come from immuneACCESS through TCRdb and include only in-frame sequences with V and J called. Some clones fail to appear in such tables; in the studies checked, an unresolved V gene covers under half of the shortfall, and the cause of the remainder is unknown. For V, J and clone size, that table is used; D and trimming come from the DNA. The sample yields around 99,000 clones; approximately 63% were counted once. The top ten clones comprise about 6.7% of the sample.

The cohort consisted of some 730 healthy bone marrow donors. At the time of sampling, every cohort member was nominally healthy, though immune exposures that went unrecorded were likely present. The donor tested CMV seronegative and was one of the 352 seronegative cohort members. Every donor gave a peripheral blood sample, and the peripheral blood mononuclear cells from that sample were used for TCR beta sequencing. The Qiagen DNeasy Blood Extraction Kit was used to extract genomic DNA from the blood cell samples. The CDR3 measures 15 amino acids from cysteine to phenylalanine. Only the CDR3 region is kept as DNA, spanning 45 bases read in frame from base 1. The germline V and J ends show losses of 3 bases and 5 bases respectively, and no gene match explains 7 bases of the junction. Looking up the germline V gene yields CDR1 SGHTA and CDR2 FQGNSA. Details on this clone: There is no known antigen for this receptor. No base quality values were provided; no much bigger clone lies one nucleotide off.

The source is a woman in her twenties or thirties in good health and CMV-seronegative. The receptor chain draws on TRBV7-2 and TRBJ2-5; 9 central nucleotides agree with TRBD1. The material sequenced was PBMCs. For the CDR3, the sequence is CASSFNRDRGETQYF. The bases read TGTGCCAGCAGCTTCAACCGTGACAGGGGGGAGACCCAGTACTTC.